This T cell receptor beta chain was recovered during a study of T-cell memory formation after mild COVID-19. Study results and limitations: Some responding clones appeared in pre-infection memory, suggesting cross-reactive memory joined.

Concerning this clonotype itself: Its antigen is not identified.

TCRdb re-analysed the 5' RACE reads in MiXCR, keeping a single row per CDR3 protein. Of over 350,000 distinct CDR3 sequences detected, about a sixth appear once; the ten largest clones hold around a fifth. The material sequenced was PBMCs or a T cell subset sorted from them (not recorded which). The source of this sequence is a man between 18 and 29 years old who had mild COVID-19 (a few samples of this study predate the infection). Cell type and time point are not known.

This chain's CDR3 is CASSLVHGYTF. The CDR3 nucleotides read TGTGCCAGCAGCTTGGTACATGGCTACACCTTC. The J gene is TRBJ1-2, the V gene TRBV5-5; D is ambiguous. This CDR3 is built from 11 residues. Trimming shortened V by 0 bases and J by 6 bases, and 3 bases separated the two germline ends. Germline CDR1 and CDR2: SGHKS and YYEKEE (reference sequence).